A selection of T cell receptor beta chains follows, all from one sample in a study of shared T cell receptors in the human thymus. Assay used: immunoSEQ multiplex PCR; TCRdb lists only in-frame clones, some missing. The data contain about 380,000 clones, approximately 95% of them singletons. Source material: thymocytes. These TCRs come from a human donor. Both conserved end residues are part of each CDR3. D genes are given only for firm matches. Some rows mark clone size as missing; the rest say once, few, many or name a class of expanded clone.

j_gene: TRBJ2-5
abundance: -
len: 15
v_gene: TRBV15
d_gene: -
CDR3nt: TGTGCCACCAGCAGAGATGTCTCCCTAGAAGAGACCCAGTACTTC
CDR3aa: CATSRDVSLEETQYF

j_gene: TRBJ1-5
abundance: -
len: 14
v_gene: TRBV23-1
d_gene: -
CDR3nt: TGCGCCAGCAGTCGGCGGGGGATGAATCAGCCCCAGCATTTT
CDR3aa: CASSRRGMNQPQHF

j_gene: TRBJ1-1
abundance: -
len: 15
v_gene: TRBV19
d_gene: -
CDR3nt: TGTGCCAGTAGCCAGAGTGTAAGGGTAGACACTGAAGCTTTCTTT
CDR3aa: CASSQSVRVDTEAFF

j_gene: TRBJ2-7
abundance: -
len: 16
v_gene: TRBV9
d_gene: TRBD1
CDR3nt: TGTGCCAGCAGCACACGGTGGGACAGGGCAACCTACGAGCAGTACTTC
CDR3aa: CASSTRWDRATYEQYF

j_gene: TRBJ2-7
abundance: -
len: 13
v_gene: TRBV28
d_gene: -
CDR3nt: TGTGCCAGCAGTTTATCCACCGAGGGGTTCCATTACTTC
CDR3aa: CASSLSTEGFHYF

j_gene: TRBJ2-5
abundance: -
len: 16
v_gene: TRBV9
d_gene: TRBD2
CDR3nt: TGTGCCAGCAGCGTAGAACGGCGGGAGGCCGAAGAGACCCAGTACTTC
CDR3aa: CASSVERREAEETQYF

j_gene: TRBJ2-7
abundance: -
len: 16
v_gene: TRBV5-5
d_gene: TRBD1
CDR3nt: TGTGCCAGCAGCTTGGTAGGGCAGGGGGTATCCTACGAGCAGTACTTC
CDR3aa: CASSLVGQGVSYEQYF

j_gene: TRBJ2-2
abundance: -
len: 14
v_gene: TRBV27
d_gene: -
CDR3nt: TGTGCCAGCAGTTCGGACAGGAACACCGGGGAGCTGTTTTTT
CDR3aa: CASSSDRNTGELFF

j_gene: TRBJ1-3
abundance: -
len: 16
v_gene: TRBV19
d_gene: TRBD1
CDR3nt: TGTGCCAGTAGTACCATAGGGACAGGGACCGGAAACACCATATATTTT
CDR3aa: CASSTIGTGTGNTIYF

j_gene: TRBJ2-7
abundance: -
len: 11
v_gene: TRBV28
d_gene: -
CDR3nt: TGTGCCAGCAGTAGTTCCTACGAGCAGTACTTC
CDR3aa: CASSSSYEQYF

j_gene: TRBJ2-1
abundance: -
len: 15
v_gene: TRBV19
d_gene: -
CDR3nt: TGTGCCAGTAGTATAGCACTGAGCTCCTACAATGAGCAGTTCTTC
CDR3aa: CASSIALSSYNEQFF

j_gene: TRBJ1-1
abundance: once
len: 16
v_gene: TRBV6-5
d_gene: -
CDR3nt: TGTGCCAGCAGTTACCCTTGGGACACGGTGAACACTGAAGCTTTCTTT
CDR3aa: CASSYPWDTVNTEAFF

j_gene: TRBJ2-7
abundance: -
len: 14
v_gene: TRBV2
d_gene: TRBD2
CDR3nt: TGTGCCAGCAGCCCCGGGACTAGCGCCTACGAGCAGTACTTC
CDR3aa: CASSPGTSAYEQYF

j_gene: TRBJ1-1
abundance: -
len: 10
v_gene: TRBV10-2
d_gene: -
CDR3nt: TGCGCCAGCGGGAACACTGAAGCTTTCTTT
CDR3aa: CASGNTEAFF

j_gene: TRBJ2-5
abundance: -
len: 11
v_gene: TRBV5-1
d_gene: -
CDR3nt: TGCGCCAGCAGCAGGGGAGAGACCCAGTACTTC
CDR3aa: CASSRGETQYF

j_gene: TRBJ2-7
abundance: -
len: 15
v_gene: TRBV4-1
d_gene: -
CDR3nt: TGCGCCAGCAGCCAAGCCCCCGCGGGTCCCTACGAGCAGTACTTC
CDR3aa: CASSQAPAGPYEQYF

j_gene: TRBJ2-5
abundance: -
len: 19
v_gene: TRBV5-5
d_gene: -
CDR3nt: TGTGCCAGCAGCTTCAGGCTAGCCATGCCCCTCAAGAGAACAGAGACCCAGTACTTC
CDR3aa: CASSFRLAMPLKRTETQYF

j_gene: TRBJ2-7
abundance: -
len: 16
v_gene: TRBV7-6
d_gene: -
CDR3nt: TGTGCCAGCAACAAATACAGGGACGGACTGACCTACGAGCAGTACTTC
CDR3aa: CASNKYRDGLTYEQYF

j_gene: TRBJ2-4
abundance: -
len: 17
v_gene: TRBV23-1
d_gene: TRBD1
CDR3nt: TGCGCCAGCAGTCAAAGGTCGGACAGGGGGCTAGGAAACATTCAGTACTTC
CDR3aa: CASSQRSDRGLGNIQYF

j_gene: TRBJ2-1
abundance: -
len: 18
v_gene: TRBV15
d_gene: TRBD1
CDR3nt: TGTGCCACCAGCACCCCGGGGGTCCGGACAGGGTCGCCCGATGGGCAGTTCTTC
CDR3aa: CATSTPGVRTGSPDGQFF

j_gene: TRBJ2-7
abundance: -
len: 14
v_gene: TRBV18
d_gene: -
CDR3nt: TGTGCCAGCTCACCCGGACAGAAATCCTACGAGCAGTACTTC
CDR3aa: CASSPGQKSYEQYF

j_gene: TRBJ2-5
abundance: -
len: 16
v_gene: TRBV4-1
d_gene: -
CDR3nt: TGCGCCAGCAGCCAAGATAAATGGCAGTTGAAGGAGACCCAGTACTTC
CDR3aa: CASSQDKWQLKETQYF

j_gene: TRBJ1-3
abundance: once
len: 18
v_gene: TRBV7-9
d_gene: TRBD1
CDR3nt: TGTGCCAGCAGCTTAGGGCGGCCGGGACAGGGTACAGGAAACACCATATATTTT
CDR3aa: CASSLGRPGQGTGNTIYF

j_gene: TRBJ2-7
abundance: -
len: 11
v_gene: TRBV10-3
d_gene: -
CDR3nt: TGTGCCATCAGTGGGGGCGGCGAGCAGTACTTC
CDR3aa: CAISGGGEQYF

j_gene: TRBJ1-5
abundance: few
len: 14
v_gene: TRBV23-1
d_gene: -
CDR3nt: TGCGCCAGCAGTCGGCGGGATAGCAATCAGCCCCAGCATTTT
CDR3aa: CASSRRDSNQPQHF

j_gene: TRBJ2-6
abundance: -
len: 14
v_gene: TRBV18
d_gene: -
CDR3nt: TGTGCCAGCTCACCGGTATCTGGGGCCAACGTCCTGACTTTC
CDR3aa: CASSPVSGANVLTF

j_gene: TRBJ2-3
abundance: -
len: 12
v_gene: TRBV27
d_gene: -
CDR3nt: TGTGCCAGCAGTGGGCTCACAGATACGCAGTATTTT
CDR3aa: CASSGLTDTQYF

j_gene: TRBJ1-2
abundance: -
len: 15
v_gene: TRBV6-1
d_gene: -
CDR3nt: TGTGCCAGCACCATGCTGAGCTATCGGAACTATGGCTACACCTTC
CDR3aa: CASTMLSYRNYGYTF

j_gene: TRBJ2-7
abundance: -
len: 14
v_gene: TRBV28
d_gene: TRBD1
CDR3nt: TGTGCCAGCAGTTGGGACAGGGGGCCGTACGAGCAGTACTTC
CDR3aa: CASSWDRGPYEQYF

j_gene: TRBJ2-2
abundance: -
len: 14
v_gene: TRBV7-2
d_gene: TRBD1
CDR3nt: TGTGCCAGCAGCGTGGGACAGGGGACCGGGGAGCTGTTTTTT
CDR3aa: CASSVGQGTGELFF

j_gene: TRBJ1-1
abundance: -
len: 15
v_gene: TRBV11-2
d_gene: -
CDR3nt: TGTGCCAGCAGCTTCAGCGGGTCCGGAGGGACTGAAGCTTTCTTT
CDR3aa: CASSFSGSGGTEAFF

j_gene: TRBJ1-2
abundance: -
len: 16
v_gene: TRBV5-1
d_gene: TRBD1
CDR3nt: TGCGCCAGCAGCTTGGCGCCCGACAGGGGGGGACATGGCTACACCTTC
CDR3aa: CASSLAPDRGGHGYTF

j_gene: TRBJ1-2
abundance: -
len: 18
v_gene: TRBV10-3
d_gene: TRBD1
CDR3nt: TGTGCCATCAGTGACCCCGGGACAGGGGGATTGGATAACTATGGCTACACCTTC
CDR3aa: CAISDPGTGGLDNYGYTF

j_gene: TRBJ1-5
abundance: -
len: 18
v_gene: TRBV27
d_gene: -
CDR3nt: TGTGCCAGCAGTTCGCAACAACAGGGCCCAGCGCCCAATCAGCCCCAGCATTTT
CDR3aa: CASSSQQQGPAPNQPQHF

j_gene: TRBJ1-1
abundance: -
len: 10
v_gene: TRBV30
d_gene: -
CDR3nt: TGTGCCTGGAGTGCCGATGAAGCTTTCTTT
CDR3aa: CAWSADEAFF

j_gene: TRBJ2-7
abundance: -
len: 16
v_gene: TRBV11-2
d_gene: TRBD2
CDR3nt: TGTGCCAGCAGCTTAGTGGCTAGCGGGAGCTCCTACGAGCAGTACTTC
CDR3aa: CASSLVASGSSYEQYF

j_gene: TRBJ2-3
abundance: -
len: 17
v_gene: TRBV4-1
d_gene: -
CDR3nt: TGCGCCAGCAGCCAAGTTCAGACACCCGCTTTCACAGATACGCAGTATTTT
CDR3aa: CASSQVQTPAFTDTQYF

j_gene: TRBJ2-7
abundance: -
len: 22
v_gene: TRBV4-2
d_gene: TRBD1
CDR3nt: TGTGCCAGCAGCCAAACGGTGGCCGACAGGGAACTGAGCGGTTCGCATTACTACGAGCAGTACTTC
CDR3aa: CASSQTVADRELSGSHYYEQYF

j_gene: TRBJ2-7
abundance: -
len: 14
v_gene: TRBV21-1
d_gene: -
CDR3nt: TGTGCCAGCACCAACCGGGACTTAGAATACGAGCAGTACTTC
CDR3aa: CASTNRDLEYEQYF

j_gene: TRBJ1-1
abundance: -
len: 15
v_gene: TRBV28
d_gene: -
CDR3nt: TGTGCCAGCAGTCCGTTTACCGGGGGGAACACTGAAGCTTTCTTT
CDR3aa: CASSPFTGGNTEAFF

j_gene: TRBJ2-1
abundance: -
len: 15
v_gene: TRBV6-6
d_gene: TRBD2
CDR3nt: TGTGCCAGTACCAGCGGGAGGTCATCCTACAATGAGCAGTTCTTC
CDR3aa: CASTSGRSSYNEQFF

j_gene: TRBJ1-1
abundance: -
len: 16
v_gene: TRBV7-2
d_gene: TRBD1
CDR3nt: TGTGCCAGCAGCCCGGGACAGGGGCATACGCCCACTGAAGCTTTCTTT
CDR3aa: CASSPGQGHTPTEAFF

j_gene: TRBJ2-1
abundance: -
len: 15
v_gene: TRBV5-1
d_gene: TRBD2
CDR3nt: TGCGCCAGCAGCTTCACTAGCGGGAGATACAATGAGCAGTTCTTC
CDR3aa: CASSFTSGRYNEQFF

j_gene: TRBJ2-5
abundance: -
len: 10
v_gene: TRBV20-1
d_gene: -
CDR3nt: TGCAGTGCTATAGGAGAGACCCAGTACTTC
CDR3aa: CSAIGETQYF

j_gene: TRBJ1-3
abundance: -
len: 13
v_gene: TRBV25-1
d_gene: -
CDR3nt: TGTGCCAGCAGTCGGGCAGGGGAAAACACCATATATTTT
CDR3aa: CASSRAGENTIYF

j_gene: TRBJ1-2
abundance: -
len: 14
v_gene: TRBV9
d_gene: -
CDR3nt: TGTGCCAGCAGCGCACCGACAGAAGGCTATGGCTACACCTTC
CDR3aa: CASSAPTEGYGYTF

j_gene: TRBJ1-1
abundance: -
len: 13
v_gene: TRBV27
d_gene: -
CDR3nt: TGTGCCAGCAGTTGCCATAGGGACACTGAAGCTTTCTTT
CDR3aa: CASSCHRDTEAFF

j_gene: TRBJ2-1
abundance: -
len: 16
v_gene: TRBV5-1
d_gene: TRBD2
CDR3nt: TGCGCCAGCAGCTTGACGGCGGGAGGGTCCTACAATGAGCAGTTCTTC
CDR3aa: CASSLTAGGSYNEQFF

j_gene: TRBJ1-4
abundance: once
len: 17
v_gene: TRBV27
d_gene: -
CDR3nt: TGTGCCAGCAGTTTATTGGGCGGGCGGGGGGCGCGTGAAAAACTGTTTTTT
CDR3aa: CASSLLGGRGAREKLFF

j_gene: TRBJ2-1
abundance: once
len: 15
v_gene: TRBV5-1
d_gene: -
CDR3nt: TGCGCCAGCAGCTTTGATAGGAGCTCCTACAATGAGCAGTTCTTC
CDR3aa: CASSFDRSSYNEQFF

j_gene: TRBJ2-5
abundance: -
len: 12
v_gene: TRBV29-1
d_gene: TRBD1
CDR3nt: TGCAGCGGATGGACAGGGTGGGAGACCCAGTACTTC
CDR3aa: CSGWTGWETQYF

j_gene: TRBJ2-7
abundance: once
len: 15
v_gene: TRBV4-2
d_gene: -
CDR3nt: TGTGCCAGCAGCCAAGATGGGACGGAGAGCTACGAGCAGTACTTC
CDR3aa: CASSQDGTESYEQYF